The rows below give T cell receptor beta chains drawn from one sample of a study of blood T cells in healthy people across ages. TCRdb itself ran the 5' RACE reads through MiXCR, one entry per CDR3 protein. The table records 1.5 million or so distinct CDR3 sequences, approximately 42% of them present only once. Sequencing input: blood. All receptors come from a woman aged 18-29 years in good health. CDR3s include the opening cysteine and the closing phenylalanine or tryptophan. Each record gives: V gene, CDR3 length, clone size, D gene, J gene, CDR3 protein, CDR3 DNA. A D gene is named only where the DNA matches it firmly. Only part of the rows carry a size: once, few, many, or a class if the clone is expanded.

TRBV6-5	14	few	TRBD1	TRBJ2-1	CASTHGQGHNEQFF	TGTGCCAGCACCCACGGACAGGGGCACAATGAGCAGTTCTTC
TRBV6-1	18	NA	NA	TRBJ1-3	CATAPGAAGPSSGNTIYF	TGTGCCACCGCCCCAGGGGCAGCAGGTCCAAGCTCTGGAAACACCATATATTTT
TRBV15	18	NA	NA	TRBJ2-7	CATSREKALDRGHYEQYF	TGTGCCACCAGCAGAGAGAAGGCTCTGGACCGCGGTCACTACGAGCAGTACTTC
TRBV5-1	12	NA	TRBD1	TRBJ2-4	CASSSSGQRQYF	TGCGCCAGCAGTTCCTCGGGACAGCGTCAGTACTTC
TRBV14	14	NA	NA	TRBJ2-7	CASSHMEKTYEQYF	TGTGCCAGCAGCCACATGGAGAAGACCTACGAGCAGTACTTC
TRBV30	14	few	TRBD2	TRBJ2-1	CAWSPGGSYNEQFF	TGTGCCTGGAGTCCGGGGGGCTCCTACAATGAGCAGTTCTTC
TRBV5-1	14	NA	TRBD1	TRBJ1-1	CASSTGGMNTEAFF	TGCGCCAGCAGCACAGGGGGTATGAACACTGAAGCTTTCTTT
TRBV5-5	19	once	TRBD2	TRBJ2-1	CASSFSFRAGTTSYNEQFF	TGTGCCAGCAGCTTCTCGTTTAGAGCGGGAACTACCTCCTACAATGAGCAGTTCTTC
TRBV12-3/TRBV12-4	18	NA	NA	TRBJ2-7	CASSLGILLGGTAYEQYF	TGTGCCAGCAGTTTAGGTATCCTCCTCGGGGGAACCGCCTACGAGCAGTACTTC
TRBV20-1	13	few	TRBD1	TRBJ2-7	CSAQDRGVDEQYF	TGCAGTGCCCAGGACAGGGGCGTGGACGAGCAGTACTTC
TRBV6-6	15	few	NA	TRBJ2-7	CASSPTSLHSYEQYF	TGTGCCAGCAGTCCAACTAGCCTACACTCCTACGAGCAGTACTTC
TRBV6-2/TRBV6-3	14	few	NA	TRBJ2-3	CASRRGGKTDTQYF	TGTGCCAGCAGGAGGGGGGGGAAAACCGATACGCAGTATTTT
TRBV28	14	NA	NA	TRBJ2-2	CATLGDVYTGELFF	TGTGCCACTCTAGGGGACGTTTACACCGGGGAGCTGTTTTTT
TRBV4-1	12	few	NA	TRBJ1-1	CAIAGPNTEAFF	TGCGCCATCGCGGGACCGAACACTGAAGCTTTCTTT
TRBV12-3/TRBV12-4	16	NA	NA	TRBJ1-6	CASSPSGGMSNSPLHF	TGTGCCAGCAGTCCGAGTGGGGGAATGAGTAATTCACCCCTCCACTTT
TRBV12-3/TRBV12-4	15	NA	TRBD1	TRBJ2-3	CASIPTGTLTDTQYF	TGTGCCAGCATCCCGACAGGGACCTTGACAGATACGCAGTATTTT
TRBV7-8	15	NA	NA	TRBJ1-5	CASSLGPRGRQPQHF	TGTGCCAGCAGCTTAGGCCCCAGGGGAAGGCAGCCCCAGCATTTT
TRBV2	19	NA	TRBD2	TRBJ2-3	CASSANLLAAGTPSDTRYF	TGTGCCAGCAGCGCGAACCTACTAGCGGCGGGGACTCCGTCGGATACGCGGTATTTT
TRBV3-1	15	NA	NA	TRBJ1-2	CASSQPRTDNYGYTF	TGCGCCAGCAGCCAACCAAGGACGGATAACTATGGCTACACCTTC
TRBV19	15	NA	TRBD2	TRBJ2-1	CASSAGTSGWNEQFF	TGTGCCAGTAGTGCCGGGACTAGCGGCTGGAATGAGCAGTTCTTC
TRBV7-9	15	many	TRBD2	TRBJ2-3	CASSLLASSTDTQYF	TGTGCCAGCAGCCTACTAGCGTCTAGCACAGATACGCAGTATTTT
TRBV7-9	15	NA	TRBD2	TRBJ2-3	CASSPWLAGDDTQYF	TGTGCCAGCAGTCCCTGGCTAGCGGGGGACGATACGCAGTATTTT
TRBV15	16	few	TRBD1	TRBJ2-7	CATSSGGQGVSYEQYF	TGTGCCACCAGTTCGGGGGGACAGGGCGTCTCCTACGAGCAGTACTTC
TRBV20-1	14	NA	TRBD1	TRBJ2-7	CSAGPGQGAYEQYF	TGCAGTGCTGGACCGGGACAGGGGGCCTACGAGCAGTACTTC
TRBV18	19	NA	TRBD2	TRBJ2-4	CASSPPGLAGGVAKNIQYF	TGTGCCAGCTCACCACCGGGACTAGCGGGAGGGGTAGCCAAAAACATTCAGTACTTC
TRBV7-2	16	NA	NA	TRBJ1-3	CASSLVGRNSGNTIYF	TGTGCCAGCAGCTTAGTGGGCCGAAACTCTGGAAACACCATATATTTT
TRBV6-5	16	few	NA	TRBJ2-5	CASSTSGQGKKETQYF	NA
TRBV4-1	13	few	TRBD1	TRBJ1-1	CASSQLTGNEAFF	TGCGCCAGCAGCCAGTTGACAGGGAATGAAGCTTTCTTT
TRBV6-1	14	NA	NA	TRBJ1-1	CASSEGQRNTEAFF	TGTGCCAGCAGTGAAGGACAGAGGAACACTGAAGCTTTCTTT
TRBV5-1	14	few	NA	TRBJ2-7	CASSMSTSNYEQYF	TGCGCCAGCAGCATGTCGACAAGTAACTACGAGCAGTACTTC
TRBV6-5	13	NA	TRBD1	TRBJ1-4	CASSQDRGRKLFF	TGTGCCAGCAGTCAGGACAGGGGGCGAAAACTGTTTTTT
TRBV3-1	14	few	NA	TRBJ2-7	CASSQVAVPHEQYF	TGTGCCAGCAGCCAAGTTGCAGTTCCCCACGAGCAGTACTTC
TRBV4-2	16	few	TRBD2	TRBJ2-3	CASSQVSGIVTDTQYF	TGTGCCAGCAGCCAGGTTAGCGGGATTGTCACAGATACGCAGTATTTT
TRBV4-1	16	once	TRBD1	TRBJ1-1	CASSQPGQGTRAEAFF	TGCGCCAGCAGCCAACCGGGACAGGGGACGAGGGCTGAAGCTTTCTTT
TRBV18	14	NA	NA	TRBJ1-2	CASSPPAEYYGYTF	TGTGCCAGCTCACCCCCCGCGGAGTACTATGGCTACACCTTC
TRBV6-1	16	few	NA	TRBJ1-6	CASSPKPWDKNSPLHF	TGTGCCAGCAGTCCAAAACCGTGGGACAAGAATTCACCCCTCCACTTT
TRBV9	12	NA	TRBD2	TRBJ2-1	CASSASGGPQFF	TGTGCCAGCAGTGCAAGCGGGGGACCACAGTTCTTC
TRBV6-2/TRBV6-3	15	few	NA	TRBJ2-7	CASSYYRGPNNEQYF	TGTGCCAGCAGTTACTACCGGGGGCCTAACAATGAGCAGTACTTC
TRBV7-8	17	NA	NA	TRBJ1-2	CASSLADGAWPNYGYTF	TGTGCCAGCAGCTTAGCGGATGGGGCATGGCCAAACTATGGCTACACCTTC
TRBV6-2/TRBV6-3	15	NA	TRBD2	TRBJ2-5	CASRQTLAAQETQYF	TGTGCCAGCAGACAAACTCTAGCGGCCCAAGAGACCCAGTACTTC
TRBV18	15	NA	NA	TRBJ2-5	CASSQNTGGQETQYF	TGTGCCAGCTCACAAAATACGGGCGGACAAGAGACCCAGTACTTC
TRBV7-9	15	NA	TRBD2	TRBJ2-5	CASSLLTSGKETQYF	TGTGCCAGCAGCTTACTTACTAGCGGGAAGGAGACCCAGTACTTC
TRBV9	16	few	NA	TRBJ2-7	CASSVGSQTSSYEQYF	TGTGCCAGCAGCGTAGGCTCACAAACGAGCTCCTACGAGCAGTACTTC
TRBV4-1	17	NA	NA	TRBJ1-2	CASSQDRGGPPNYGYTF	TGCGCCAGCAGCCAAGACCGGGGAGGCCCCCCTAACTATGGCTACACCTTC
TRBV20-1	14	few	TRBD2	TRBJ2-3	CSAARGSGEDTQYF	TGCAGTGCCGCCAGGGGTAGCGGGGAGGATACGCAGTATTTT
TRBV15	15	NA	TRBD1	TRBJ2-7	CATSRVTGDFYEQYF	TGTGCCACCAGCAGAGTGACAGGGGATTTCTACGAGCAGTACTTC
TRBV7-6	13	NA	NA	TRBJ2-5	CASSLGGDGEQYF	TGTGCCAGCAGCTTAGGGGGAGATGGGGAGCAGTACTTC
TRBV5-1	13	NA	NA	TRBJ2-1	CASSSFRGDEQFF	TGCGCCAGCAGCTCTTTTAGGGGCGATGAGCAGTTCTTC